These 14 T cell receptor beta chains were sequenced from one sample in a study of blood T cells in healthy people across ages. For the second PCR, which ran for about 7 to 12 cycles, a sample-barcoded 5' primer and a J-beta primer mix were used. Via MiXCR, TCRdb re-called the 5' RACE reads, giving one row per CDR3 protein. The profile shows 1 million or so distinct CDR3 sequences, approximately 25% of them singletons. These data were also reused for a study on T cells of mothers and their children.

What was sequenced was blood. All receptors come from a girl aged 2 to 10 in good health.

This clonotype was counted at least ten times. V and J are TRBV4-1 and TRBJ2-5; D is ambiguous. The CDR3 runs 13 residues. V was pared by 2 bases and J by 2 bases, with 6 bases between. CDR1 and CDR2 (germline): MGHRA, YSYEKL. The CDR3 loop reads CASSQSTQETQYF. In nucleotides, the CDR3 is TGCGCCAGCAGCCAAAGTACGCAAGAGACCCAGTACTTC.

There are a few counts of this clonotype. Because the CDR3 is missing its conserved closing phenylalanine or tryptophan, this is likely a read error. The DNA is omitted, as the CDR3 cannot be located on it reliably, and the CDR3 follows TCRdb's listing. J is TRBJ1-2 and V is TRBV20-1. A total of 9 residues make up the CDR3, ends included. Germline V gives CDR1 DFQATT, CDR2 SNEGSKA (reference sequence). CDR3 residues: CSASPRLVV.

V is TRBV27 and J is TRBJ1-1; a weak D match, TRBD1 (5 bases). The CDR3 runs to 14 residues. V gave up 4 bases and J gave up 3 bases, with 12 bases separating them. Germline-derived CDR1 and CDR2 are MNHEY and SMNVEV (reference sequence). CDR3 loop: CASSSLTGHTEAFF. CDR3 DNA sequence: TGTGCCAGCAGTTCTCTCACAGGTCACACTGAAGCTTTCTTT.

The V gene is TRBV9, the J gene TRBJ2-1; D is uncertain. The better agreement between TRBJ2-7 and the DNA end casts doubt on the J call. The CDR3 consists of 15 residues. Germline-derived CDR1 and CDR2 are SGDLS and YYNGEE. The CDR3 DNA sequence: TGTGCCAGCAGCGTAGGCGGCGGATCTGCCTACGAGCAGTACTTC. Encoded protein: CASSVGGGSAYEQYF.

The genes are TRBV20-1 and TRBJ2-1, with D possibly TRBD1 on 5 matching bases. V dropped 0 bases and J dropped 0 bases, with 15 bases sitting between them. Germline CDR1 is DFQATT and CDR2 is SNEGSKA (reference sequence). The CDR3 runs to 17 residues. The CDR3 DNA sequence: TGCAGTGCTAGAGAATGGGGTGGGGCTAGCTCCTACAATGAGCAGTTCTTC. It encodes CSAREWGGASSYNEQFF.

This clonotype appeared a few times. This chain links TRBV7-7 with TRBJ2-1, with a weak D call TRBD2 (5 bases). The V gene's germline CDR1 is SSHAT and CDR2 FNYEAQ (reference sequence). The CDR3 runs to 17 residues. CDR3 sequence (DNA): TGTGCTGGCAGCTTAGCGTTCGGAGTGGGCTCCTACAATGAGCAGTTCTTC. This sequence encodes CAGSLAFGVGSYNEQFF.

The rearrangement joins TRBV28 to TRBJ2-5; D is ambiguous. This CDR3 has 15 residues. V lost 5 bases and J lost 7, with 20 bases in between. CDR1 and CDR2 from the germline V gene are MDHEN and SYDVKM. The CDR3 DNA reads TGTGCCAGCAGTGTTCCAACAAAGTCCGTCCTGACCCAGTACTTC. It yields the protein CASSVPTKSVLTQYF.

This clonotype was seen only a few times. The CDR3 ends on some other residue instead of the conserved phenylalanine or tryptophan, so this is likely a read error. The chain uses TRBV27 and TRBJ1-5, with D unclear. V gave up 4 bases and J gave up 2 bases, with 9 bases separating them. The CDR3 has 14 residues. Germline V gene sequence: CDR1 MNHEY, CDR2 SMNVEV (reference sequence). This chain's CDR3 is CASSSVSGNQPQHL. The DNA of the CDR3 is TGTGCCAGCAGTTCGGTATCTGGCAATCAGCCCCAGCATCTT.

V gene TRBV9 combines with J gene TRBJ2-7, with unresolved D. The CDR3 sequence is 15 residues long. Looked up from germline, CDR1 is SGDLS and CDR2 is YYNGEE. Trimming cost V 0 bases and J 3 bases, with 13 bases left between them. The CDR3 loop is CASSVDAIAVYEQYF. The DNA of the CDR3 is TGTGCCAGCAGCGTAGATGCTATCGCGGTCTACGAGCAGTACTTC.

Here the CDR3 reads CASSQNSQVDTGELFF. The DNA for the CDR3 is TGCGCCAGCAGCCAAAATTCACAGGTTGACACCGGGGAGCTGTTTTTT. The chain employs TRBV4-1 and TRBJ2-2; possible D gene TRBD1, 5 bases. Germline V lookup: CDR1 MGHRA, CDR2 YSYEKL. The CDR3 runs 16 residues. V was pared by 2 bases and J by 3 bases, with 13 bases between.

The chain carries TRBV27 and TRBJ2-1; either TRBD1 or TRBD2 may supply D (6 bases each). Trimming took off 2 bases at V and 1 base at J, with 9 bases between the two ends. Germline CDR1 is MNHEY and CDR2 is SMNVEV (reference sequence). The CDR3 extends over 15 amino acids. The CDR3 DNA sequence: TGTGCCAGCAGTTTACAGGGGAGGTCCTACAATGAGCAGTTCTTC. Amino acid sequence: CASSLQGRSYNEQFF.

The J gene is TRBJ1-1, the V gene TRBV9; D not resolved. This CDR3 region has 14 residues. Trimming left V 3 bases short and J 5 bases short, with 14 bases between. Germline lookup yields CDR1 SGDLS and CDR2 YYNGEE. CDR3 nucleotide sequence: TGTGCCAGCAGCGATCGGGGTTCGGGGACTGAAGCTTTCTTT. Residues: CASSDRGSGTEAFF.

This clonotype was counted at least ten times. This chain connects TRBV12-3 or TRBV12-4 to TRBJ2-5; 11 bases fit TRBD2. The end of the DNA fits TRBJ2-1 better, so the J call may be wrong. This CDR3 comprises 15 residues. CDR3 in amino acids: CASRLLAGAYNEQFF. In nucleotides, the CDR3 is TGTGCCAGCAGATTACTAGCGGGAGCGTACAATGAGCAGTTCTTC.

This clonotype was counted between two and nine times. CDR3: CSAPLGGYGYTF. DNA of the CDR3: TGCAGTGCCCCTTTGGGGGGTTATGGCTACACCTTC. The V gene is TRBV20-1, the J gene TRBJ1-2; perhaps TRBD1 as D (5 bases). The ends were cut back, 6 bases at V and 5 bases at J, with 13 bases in the middle. The germline gives CDR1 DFQATT, CDR2 SNEGSKA (reference sequence). CDR3 length: 12 amino acids.